Listed below are T cell receptor beta chains from one sample, sequenced in a study of post-analysis software for immune sequencing data. From the PCR reads, TCRdb called clonotypes with MiXCR, one entry per CDR3 protein. Here the sample spans some 690,000 distinct CDR3 sequences, 25% to 30% being singletons. Input material: blood. Every receptor here comes from a girl under 18 with multiple sclerosis. Each CDR3 is given with its conserved first and last residue. The D gene is left open where the match is weak. Some rows mark clone size as missing; the rest say once, few, many or name a class of expanded clone.

d_call	v_call	cdr3_length	j_call	clone_size	cdr3_aa	cdr3_nt
-	TRBV7-8	14	TRBJ1-5	-	CASSPRFGNQPQHF	TGTGCCAGCAGCCCCCGTTTCGGGAATCAGCCCCAGCATTTT
-	TRBV12-3/TRBV12-4	15	TRBJ2-3	few	CASSLGWGGTDTQYF	TGTGCCAGCAGCCTGGGATGGGGGGGCACAGATACGCAGTATTTT
-	TRBV11-2	17	TRBJ2-6	-	CASSWDRLNSGANVRTF	TGTGCCAGCAGCTGGGACCGCCTTAACTCTGGGGCCAACGTCCGGACTTTC
-	TRBV13	14	TRBJ1-2	few	CASSPREGLYGYTF	TGTGCCAGCAGCCCCCGGGAGGGCCTGTATGGCTACACCTTC
TRBD1	TRBV29-1	13	TRBJ2-4	-	CSVAGTGLNIQYF	TGCAGCGTTGCTGGGACAGGGCTAAACATTCAGTACTTC
-	TRBV20-1	15	TRBJ1-1	-	CSASEGRWMNTEAFF	TGCAGTGCTAGTGAAGGGAGATGGATGAACACTGAAGCTTTCTTT
-	TRBV7-2	15	TRBJ2-5	-	CASSLVSGPQETQYF	TGTGCCAGCAGCTTAGTTTCGGGGCCGCAAGAGACCCAGTACTTC
TRBD1	TRBV6-1	13	TRBJ2-1	few	CASRGQGSGEQFF	TGTGCCAGCAGGGGACAGGGTTCGGGTGAGCAGTTCTTC
-	TRBV10-3	12	TRBJ1-1	-	CATGPQGSEAFF	TGTGCCACCGGGCCACAGGGATCCGAAGCTTTCTTT
-	TRBV4-1	13	TRBJ1-2	-	CASRGGESYGYTF	TGCGCCAGCAGGGGTGGGGAGAGCTATGGCTACACCTTC
TRBD2	TRBV29-1	13	TRBJ2-2	few	CSVGSSGSGELFF	TGCAGCGTCGGGTCTAGCGGGAGCGGGGAGCTGTTTTTT
-	TRBV6-5	16	TRBJ2-2	-	CASRSQHREGTGELFF	TGTGCCAGCAGGAGCCAACACAGGGAGGGCACCGGGGAGCTGTTTTTT
-	TRBV20-1	14	TRBJ1-1	few	CSAVKRGQDTEAFF	TGCAGTGCCGTTAAACGGGGGCAGGACACTGAAGCTTTCTTT
TRBD1	TRBV7-9	15	TRBJ2-7	-	CASSPRDRETYEQYF	TGTGCCAGCAGCCCGCGGGACAGGGAAACCTACGAGCAGTACTTC
TRBD2	TRBV7-8	15	TRBJ2-1	few	CASSLAGGRTDEQFF	TGTGCCAGCAGCTTAGCGGGCGGGAGGACCGATGAGCAGTTCTTC
-	TRBV20-1	14	TRBJ2-7	few	CSAPSPSSSYEQYF	TGCAGTGCCCCCAGCCCTAGTTCCTCCTACGAGCAGTACTTC
-	TRBV7-2	15	TRBJ2-7	-	CASSLGAGWLYEQYF	TGTGCCAGCAGCTTAGGAGCGGGTTGGTTATACGAGCAGTACTTC